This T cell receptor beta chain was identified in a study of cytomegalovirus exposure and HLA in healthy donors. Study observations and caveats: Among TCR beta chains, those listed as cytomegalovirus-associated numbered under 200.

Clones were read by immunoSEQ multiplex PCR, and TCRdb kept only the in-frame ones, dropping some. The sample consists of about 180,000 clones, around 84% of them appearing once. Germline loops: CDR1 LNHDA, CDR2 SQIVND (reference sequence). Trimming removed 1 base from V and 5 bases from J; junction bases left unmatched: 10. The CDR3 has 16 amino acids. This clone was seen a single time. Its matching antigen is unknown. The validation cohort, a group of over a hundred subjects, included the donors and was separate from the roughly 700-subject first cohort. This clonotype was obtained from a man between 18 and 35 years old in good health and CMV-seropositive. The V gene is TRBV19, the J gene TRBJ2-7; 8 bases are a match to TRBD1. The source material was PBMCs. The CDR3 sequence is CASSIVRSRGLNEQYF. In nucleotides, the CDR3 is TGTGCCAGTAGTATAGTCCGAAGCAGGGGGCTCAACGAGCAGTACTTC.